A single sample is the source of the 23 T cell receptor beta chains below, sequenced in a study of T cells expressing NK-cell markers. TCRdb reprocessed the 5' RACE reads, with one entry per CDR3 protein and no DNA. This sample contains about 460,000 distinct CDR3 sequences. Material for sequencing was blood T cells: a sorted CD56 or NKG2C T cell subset, CD4+ or CD8+ T cells, or bulk PBMC T cells (not recorded which). The receptors derive from a woman aged 50 to 60 in good health.

This chain connects TRBV3-1 to TRBJ1-1; as DNA is missing, the TRBD1 call by TCRdb cannot be tested. CDR3 length: 16 residues. Germline CDR1 is LGHDT and CDR2 is YNNKEL (reference sequence). The CDR3 spells CASSQRTPGGIAEAFF. Variable domain in full (rest from reference TRBV3-1 and TRBJ1-1): DTAVSQTPKYLVTQMGNDKSIKCEQNLGHDTMYWYKQDSKKFLKIMFSYNNKELIINETVPNRFSPKSPDKAHLNLHINSLELGDSAVYFCASSQRTPGGIAEAFFGQGTRLTVV.

The rearrangement joins TRBV4-1 to TRBJ1-5. Germline V lookup: CDR1 MGHRA, CDR2 YSYEKL. The CDR3 extends over 16 amino acids. The CDR3 sequence is CASSPEGEGRTQPQHF.

The rearrangement links TRBV12-3 or TRBV12-4 to TRBJ1-6; TCRdb indicates TRBD1, and absent DNA this call remains unverified. The CDR3 is 12 residues long. The CDR3 sequence is CASAGPNSPLHF.

The chain employs TRBV27 and TRBJ1-4; TCRdb lists TRBD1, though no DNA is available to test this call. The germline gives CDR1 MNHEY, CDR2 SMNVEV (reference sequence). This CDR3 region has 14 residues. The CDR3 sequence: CASSLRVGDEKLFF.

The rearrangement links TRBV6-1 to TRBJ1-2. Germline CDR1 reads MNHNS; CDR2 reads SASEGT. The CDR3 is 16 amino acids. The CDR3: CASIYQSMGIMDGYTF.

The V call is TRBV12-3 or TRBV12-4, the J call TRBJ2-3; no DNA is available, so the TRBD2 call from TCRdb remains unchecked. This CDR3 is built from 16 residues. CDR3 in amino acids: CASSSGRELSTDTQYF.

This chain connects TRBV7-8 to TRBJ2-3; TCRdb's D call, TRBD1, is unchecked because there is no DNA. Germline V gives CDR1 SGHVS, CDR2 FQNEAQ. The CDR3 contains 16 residues. The CDR3 protein is CASSSYGGWVSNTQYF.

The V and J genes are TRBV29-1 and TRBJ2-7; the D call from TCRdb, TRBD1, cannot be confirmed without DNA. The CDR3 runs 13 residues. CDR1 and CDR2 (germline): SQVTM, ANQGSEA. CDR3 in amino acids: CSVRTGGYYEQYF.

The chain carries TRBV29-1 and TRBJ1-2. The CDR3 extends over 12 amino acids. Germline-derived CDR1 and CDR2 are SQVTM and ANQGSEA. The CDR3: CSVAGLRYGYTF.

This chain uses TRBV5-1 with TRBJ2-5. This CDR3 is 15 amino acids long. Germline loops: CDR1 SGHRS, CDR2 YFSETQ. This CDR3 is CASSLAPALQETQYF.

The rearrangement links TRBV4-1 to TRBJ2-1; TCRdb calls TRBD1, which cannot be checked without DNA. Germline V gives CDR1 MGHRA, CDR2 YSYEKL. The CDR3 sequence is 17 residues long. CDR3 sequence reads: CASSQVVLGRQYNEQFF.

The chain combines TRBV29-1 with TRBJ1-1. This CDR3 region has 12 residues. From germline, CDR1 is SQVTM and CDR2 ANQGSEA. The CDR3 here is CSVQEMNTEAFF.

The chain joins TRBV11-2 to TRBJ2-3. This CDR3 is 15 amino acids long. CDR1 and CDR2 from the germline V gene are SGHAT and FQNNGV. CDR3 region: CASSLSSGGTDTQYF.

V and J are TRBV20-1 and TRBJ2-4; TCRdb lists TRBD1, though no DNA is available to test this call. Looked up from germline, CDR1 is DFQATT and CDR2 is SNEGSKA (reference sequence). The CDR3 consists of 13 residues. This chain's CDR3 is CSARQGAGNIQYF.

This rearrangement joins TRBV14 to TRBJ2-3; TCRdb designates TRBD1, a call that cannot be tested without DNA. The germline CDR1 and CDR2 sequences are SGHDN and FVKESK. The CDR3 length is 14 residues. The CDR3 region is CASSQVWGGDTQYF.

The rearrangement joins TRBV28 to TRBJ2-1; the TCRdb D gene call, TRBD2, has no DNA to confirm it. The CDR3 runs 12 residues. Germline V gives CDR1 MDHEN, CDR2 SYDVKM. CDR3 region: CASSSDLTEQFF.

The chain couples TRBV6-5 to TRBJ2-1; the D call of TRBD1 rests on TCRdb alone, since no DNA is present to check it. The CDR3 spans 14 residues. In germline, CDR1 is MNHEY, CDR2 SVGAGI. CDR3 protein: CASSYGQERNEQFF.

This chain links TRBV9 with TRBJ2-2; TCRdb proposes TRBD1, but this gene call is untestable without DNA. CDR1 is SGDLS, CDR2 YYNGEE, per germline. The CDR3 loop spans 14 amino acids. CDR3 residues: CASSLEGTGGELFF.

The chain recombines TRBV20-1 with TRBJ2-3; the D call of TRBD1 rests on TCRdb alone, since no DNA is present to check it. This CDR3 comprises 14 residues. The germline V gene encodes CDR1 DFQATT and CDR2 SNEGSKA (reference sequence). The CDR3 reads CSANSGTGADTQYF.

The chain has TRBV6-5 and TRBJ2-3; checking the TCRdb D call of TRBD1 is not possible without DNA. This CDR3 has 15 residues. From germline, CDR1 is MNHEY and CDR2 SVGAGI. This CDR3 is CASSLAGTRQDTQYF.

This chain connects TRBV7-8 to TRBJ2-1; TCRdb reports TRBD2, a call that lacks DNA to check it against. CDR3 size: 17 residues. Germline CDR1 SGHVS, CDR2 FQNEAQ. The CDR3 here is CASSVYRTSGRRNEQFF.

The CDR3 reads CASSAGMSSYNEQFF. The V and J genes are TRBV27 and TRBJ2-1. Germline CDR1 reads MNHEY; CDR2 reads SMNVEV (reference sequence). The CDR3 has 15 amino acids.

The genes are TRBV27 and TRBJ1-6. The CDR3 has 14 amino acids. Per germline, CDR1 MNHEY and CDR2 SMNVEV (reference sequence). CDR3 in amino acids: CASSGLTYNSPLHF.